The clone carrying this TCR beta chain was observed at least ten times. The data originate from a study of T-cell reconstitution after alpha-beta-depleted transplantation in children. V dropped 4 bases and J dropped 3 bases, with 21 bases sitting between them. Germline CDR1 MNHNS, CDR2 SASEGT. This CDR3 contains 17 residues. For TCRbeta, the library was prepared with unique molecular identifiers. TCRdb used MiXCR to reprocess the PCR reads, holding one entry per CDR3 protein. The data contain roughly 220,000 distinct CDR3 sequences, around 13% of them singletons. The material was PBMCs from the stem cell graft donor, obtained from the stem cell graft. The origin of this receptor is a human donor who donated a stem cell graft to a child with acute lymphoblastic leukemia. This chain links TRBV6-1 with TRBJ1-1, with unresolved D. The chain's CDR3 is CASSAKVAVKRDTEAFF. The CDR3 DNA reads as TGTGCCAGCAGTGCCAAGGTAGCGGTCAAGAGAGACACTGAAGCTTTCTTT.